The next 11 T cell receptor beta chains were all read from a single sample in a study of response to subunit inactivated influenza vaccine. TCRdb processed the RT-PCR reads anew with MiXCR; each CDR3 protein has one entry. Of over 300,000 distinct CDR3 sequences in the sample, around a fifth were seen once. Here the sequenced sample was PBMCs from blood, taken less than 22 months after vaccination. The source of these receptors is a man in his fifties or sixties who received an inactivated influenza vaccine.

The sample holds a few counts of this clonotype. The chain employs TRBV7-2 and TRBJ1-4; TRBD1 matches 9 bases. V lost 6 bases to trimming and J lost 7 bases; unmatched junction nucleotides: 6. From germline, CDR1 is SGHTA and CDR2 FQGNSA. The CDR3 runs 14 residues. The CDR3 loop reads CASSSGTGSEKLFF. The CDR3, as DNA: TGTGCCAGCAGTTCCGGGACAGGGTCTGAAAAACTGTTTTTT. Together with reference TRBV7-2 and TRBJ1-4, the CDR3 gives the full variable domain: GAGVSQSPSNKVTEKGKDVELRCDPISGHTALYWYRQSLGQGLEFLIYFQGNSAPDKSGLPSDRFSAERTGGSVSTLTIQRTQQEDSAVYLCASSSGTGSEKLFFGSGTQLSVL.

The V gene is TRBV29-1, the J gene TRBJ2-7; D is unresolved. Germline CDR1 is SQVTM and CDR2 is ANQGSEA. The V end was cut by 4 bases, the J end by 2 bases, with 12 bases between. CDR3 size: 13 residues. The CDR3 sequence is CSVVGGRTYEQYF. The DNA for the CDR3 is TGCAGCGTTGTGGGCGGTAGGACCTACGAGCAGTACTTC.

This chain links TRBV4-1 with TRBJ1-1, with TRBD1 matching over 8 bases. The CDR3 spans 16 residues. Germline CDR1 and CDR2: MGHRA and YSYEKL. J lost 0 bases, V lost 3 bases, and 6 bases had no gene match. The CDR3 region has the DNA TGCGCCAGCAGCCAGGGGACAGGTCCCATGAACACTGAAGCTTTCTTT. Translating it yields CASSQGTGPMNTEAFF.

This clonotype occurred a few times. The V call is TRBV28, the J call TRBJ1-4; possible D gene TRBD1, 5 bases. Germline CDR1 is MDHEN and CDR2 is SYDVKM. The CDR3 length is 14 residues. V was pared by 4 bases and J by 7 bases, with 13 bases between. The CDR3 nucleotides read TGTGCCAGCAGTTCTCCGACAGAAGCTGAAAAACTGTTTTTT. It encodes CASSSPTEAEKLFF. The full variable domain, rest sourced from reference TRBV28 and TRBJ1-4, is DVKVTQSSRYLVKRTGEKVFLECVQDMDHENMFWYRQDPGLGLRLIYFSYDVKMKEKGDIPEGYSVSREKKERFSLILESASTNQTSMYLCASSSPTEAEKLFFGSGTQLSVL.

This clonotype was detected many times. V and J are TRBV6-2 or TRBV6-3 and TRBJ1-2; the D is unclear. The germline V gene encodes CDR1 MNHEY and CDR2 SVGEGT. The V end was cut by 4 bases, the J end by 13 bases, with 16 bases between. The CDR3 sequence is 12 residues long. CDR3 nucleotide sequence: TGTGCCAGCAGTTCGGGCGGGGTCCGTGCCACCTTC. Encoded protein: CASSSGGVRATF.

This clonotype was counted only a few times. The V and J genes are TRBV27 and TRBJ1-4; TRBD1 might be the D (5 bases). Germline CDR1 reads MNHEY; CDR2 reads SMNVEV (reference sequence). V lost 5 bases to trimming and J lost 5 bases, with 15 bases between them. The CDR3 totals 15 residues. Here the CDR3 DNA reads TGTGCCAGCAGTACCCGGGACCTAGGGAATGAAAAACTGTTTTTT. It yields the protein CASSTRDLGNEKLFF.

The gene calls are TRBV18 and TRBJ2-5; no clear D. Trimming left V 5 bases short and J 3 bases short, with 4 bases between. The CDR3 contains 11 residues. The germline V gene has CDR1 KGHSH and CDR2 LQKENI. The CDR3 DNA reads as TGTGCCAGCTCAAAGAAAGAGACCCAGTACTTC. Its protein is CASSKKETQYF.

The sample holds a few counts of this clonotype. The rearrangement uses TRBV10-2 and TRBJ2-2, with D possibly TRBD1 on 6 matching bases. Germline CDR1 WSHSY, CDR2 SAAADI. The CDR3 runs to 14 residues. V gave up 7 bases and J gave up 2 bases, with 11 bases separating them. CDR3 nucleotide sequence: TGCGCCAGCAACCAACAGGGAAACACCGGGGAGCTGTTTTTT. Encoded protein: CASNQQGNTGELFF.

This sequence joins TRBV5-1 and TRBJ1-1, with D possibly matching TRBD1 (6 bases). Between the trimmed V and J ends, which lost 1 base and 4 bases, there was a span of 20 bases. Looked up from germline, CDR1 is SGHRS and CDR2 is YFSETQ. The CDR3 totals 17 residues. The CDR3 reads CASSLTAGEWLATEAFF. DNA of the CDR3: TGCGCCAGCAGCTTGACGGCAGGGGAATGGTTGGCCACTGAAGCTTTCTTT.

CDR3 loop: CASSFRDRNDNEQFF. Written as DNA, the CDR3 is TGTGCCAGCAGCTTCCGGGATAGAAACGACAATGAGCAGTTCTTC. This chain joins TRBV12-1 and TRBJ2-1; the DNA was not used to check the table's D call, TRBD2. TRBV12-1 is a pseudogene segment. This CDR3 is built from 15 residues.

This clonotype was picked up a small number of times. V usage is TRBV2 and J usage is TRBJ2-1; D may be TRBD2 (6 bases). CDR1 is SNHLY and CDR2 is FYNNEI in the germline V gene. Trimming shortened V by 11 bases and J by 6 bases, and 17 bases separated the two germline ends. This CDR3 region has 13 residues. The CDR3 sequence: CAAGTWLLNEQFF. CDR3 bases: TGTGCCGCGGGGACTTGGCTTCTCAATGAGCAGTTCTTC.